This T cell receptor (beta chain) was identified during a study of cytotoxic CD8 clonotypes in ibrutinib-treated CLL. Study-level background: The group held over nine relapsed/refractory and 15 treatment-naive patients, with 17 to 18 IGHV unmutated.

This CDR3 spans 16 amino acids. Germline CDR1 reads MNHEY; CDR2 reads SVGAGI. V gave up 0 bases and J gave up 0 bases, with 11 bases separating them. With sequencing, the targeted depth ranged from 1 in 200,000 to 1 in 1 million T cells. This table comes from immunoSEQ multiplex PCR, and its TCRdb copy is limited to in-frame clones, with some not included. The sample shows approximately 90,000 clones, roughly three quarters of them seen only once. This clone was seen only once. The antigen remains undetermined. Broader study findings: Baseline levels of clonality went above those of age-matched healthy donors and moved with circulating CD8+ T-cell counts. Clonality went higher at ibrutinib response and then dropped back toward baseline at progression.

This chain connects TRBV6-5 to TRBJ1-2; D ambiguous. Sample: PBMCs, taken after 24 months of ibrutinib treatment. The origin of this receptor is a human donor with chronic lymphocytic leukemia. This CDR3 is CASSYSRWTANYGYTF. The CDR3 DNA follows: TGTGCCAGCAGTTACTCGAGATGGACGGCTAACTATGGCTACACCTTC.